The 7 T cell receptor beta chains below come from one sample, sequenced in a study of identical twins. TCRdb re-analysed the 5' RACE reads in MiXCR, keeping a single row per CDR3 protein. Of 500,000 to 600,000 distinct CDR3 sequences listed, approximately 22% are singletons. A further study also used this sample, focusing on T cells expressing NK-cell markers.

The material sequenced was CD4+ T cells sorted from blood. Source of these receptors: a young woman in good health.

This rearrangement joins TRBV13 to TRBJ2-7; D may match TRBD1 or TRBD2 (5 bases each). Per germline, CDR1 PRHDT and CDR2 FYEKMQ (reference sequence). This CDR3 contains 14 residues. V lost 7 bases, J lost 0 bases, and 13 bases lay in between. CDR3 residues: CASMGTEFSYEQYF. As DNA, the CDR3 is TGTGCCAGCATGGGGACGGAGTTCTCCTACGAGCAGTACTTC.

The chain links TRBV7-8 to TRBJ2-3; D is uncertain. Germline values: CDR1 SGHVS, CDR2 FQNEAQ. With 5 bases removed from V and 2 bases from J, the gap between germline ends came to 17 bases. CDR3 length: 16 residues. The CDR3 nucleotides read TGTGCCAGCAGCCCACTTAGCCGCAGCCCCACAGATACGCAGTATTTT. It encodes CASSPLSRSPTDTQYF.

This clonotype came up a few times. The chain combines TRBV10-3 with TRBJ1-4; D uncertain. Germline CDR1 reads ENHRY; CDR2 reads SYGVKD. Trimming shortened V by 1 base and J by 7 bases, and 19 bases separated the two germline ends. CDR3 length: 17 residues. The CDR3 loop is CAISELLTPTTFEKLFF. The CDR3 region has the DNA TGTGCCATCAGTGAGTTGCTGACACCGACCACTTTTGAAAAACTGTTTTTT.

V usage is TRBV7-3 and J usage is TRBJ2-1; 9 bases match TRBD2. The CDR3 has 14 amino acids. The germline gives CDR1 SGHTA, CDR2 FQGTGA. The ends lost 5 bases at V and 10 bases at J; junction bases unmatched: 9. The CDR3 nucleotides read TGTGCCAGCAGCCCCGCCGGGCTAGCGGGGGAGCAGTTCTTC. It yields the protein CASSPAGLAGEQFF.

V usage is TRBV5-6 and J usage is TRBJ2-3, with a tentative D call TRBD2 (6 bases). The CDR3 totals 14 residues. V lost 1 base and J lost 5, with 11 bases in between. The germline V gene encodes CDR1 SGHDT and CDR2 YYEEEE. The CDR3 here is CASSLRGLGDTQYF. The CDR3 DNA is TGTGCCAGCAGCTTGCGGGGACTCGGAGATACGCAGTATTTT.

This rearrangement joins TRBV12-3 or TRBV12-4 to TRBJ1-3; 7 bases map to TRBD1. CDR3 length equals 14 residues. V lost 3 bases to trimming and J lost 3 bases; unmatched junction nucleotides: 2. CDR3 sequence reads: CASSFRGLGNTIYF. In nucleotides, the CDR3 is TGTGCCAGCAGTTTTAGGGGGCTTGGAAACACCATATATTTT.

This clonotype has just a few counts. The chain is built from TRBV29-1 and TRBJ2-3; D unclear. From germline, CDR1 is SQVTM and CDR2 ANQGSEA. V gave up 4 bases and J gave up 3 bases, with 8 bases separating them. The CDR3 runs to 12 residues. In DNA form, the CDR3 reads TGCAGCGTTGCCGAATCTACAGATACGCAGTATTTT. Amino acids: CSVAESTDTQYF.